Following are 9 T cell receptor beta chains from one sample sequenced in a study of shared clonotypes between healthy human individuals. Here immunoSEQ multiplex PCR was the method, and the copy in TCRdb shows in-frame clones only, minus some. The sample lists roughly 1,000,000 clones, around 78% seen once, with more than 0.5% in the top ten. The sample was memory CD4+ T cells from PBMCs. Subset reported: CD45RA-negative fraction. These receptors were obtained from a man younger than 30 in good health. Some clones in this sample may be carry-over from other donors' samples.

The gene calls are TRBV6-5 and TRBJ1-1; D is possibly TRBD1 (6 bases). This CDR3 comprises 14 residues. Per the germline V gene, CDR1 is MNHEY and CDR2 is SVGAGI. V dropped 1 base and J dropped 3 bases, with 9 bases sitting between them. CDR3 sequence: CASSYWGRDTEAFF. In DNA form, the CDR3 reads TGTGCCAGCAGTTACTGGGGGCGGGACACTGAAGCTTTCTTT.

The J gene is TRBJ1-2, the V gene TRBV9; possibly TRBD1 for D (5 bases). Germline loops: CDR1 SGDLS, CDR2 YYNGEE. The CDR3 consists of 12 residues. Deletions cut 3 bases from V and 8 bases from J, with 11 bases between. This CDR3 reads CASSGDARGYTF. The DNA for the CDR3 is TGTGCCAGCAGCGGGGACGCTAGAGGCTACACCTTC. Full variable domain (remainder filled in from reference TRBV9 and TRBJ1-2): DSGVTQTPKHLITATGQRVTLRCSPRSGDLSVYWYQQSLDQGLQFLIQYYNGEERAKGNILERFSAQQFPDLHSELNLSSLELGDSALYFCASSGDARGYTFGSGTRLTVV.

As regards this clone: One end of the junction is discordant with germline, which a read error may explain. The chain uses TRBV11-1 and TRBJ2-2, with 10 positions matching TRBD1. Germline values: CDR1 SGHAT, CDR2 FQDESV (reference sequence). This CDR3 contains 14 residues. Here the CDR3 DNA reads TGTGCCAGCAGCGTGACAGGGGGCTTCGGGGAGCCGTTTTTT. Its translation: CASSVTGGFGEPFF.

The V gene is TRBV29-1, the J gene TRBJ2-7; no firm D call. This CDR3 has 12 amino acids. Germline V lookup: CDR1 SQVTM, CDR2 ANQGSEA. Trimming removed 2 bases at V and 0 bases at J, with 5 bases between. The DNA of the CDR3 is TGCAGCGTTGAATCGAGCTCCTACGAGCAGTACTTC. It is translated as CSVESSSYEQYF.

The J gene is TRBJ2-1, the V gene TRBV7-2, with TRBD2 as a possible D gene (6 bases). Trimming pared 5 bases from V and 4 bases from J, leaving 12 bases between. The CDR3 contains 14 residues. Germline V gene sequence: CDR1 SGHTA, CDR2 FQGNSA. The CDR3 here is CASSALSGYNEQFF. CDR3 sequence (DNA): TGTGCCAGCAGCGCCCTTAGCGGATACAATGAGCAGTTCTTC.

The chain carries TRBV5-1 and TRBJ1-2; 7 nucleotides align to TRBD1. The V gene's germline CDR1 is SGHRS and CDR2 YFSETQ. V dropped 4 bases and J dropped 4; count of bases not matched to a gene: 10. The CDR3 has 15 residues. The CDR3 region is CASSPSTGTIYGYTF. The CDR3 nucleotides are TGCGCCAGCAGCCCTTCGACAGGGACCATCTATGGCTACACCTTC.

A note on this clone: This CDR3 is also generated by other DNA sequences in the sample. The chain carries TRBV5-1 and TRBJ2-7; TRBD1 aligns across 8 bases. The ends lost 2 bases at V and 3 bases at J; junction bases unmatched: 1. This CDR3 contains 13 residues. The germline V gene encodes CDR1 SGHRS and CDR2 YFSETQ. The CDR3 loop reads CASSLTGGYEQYF. CDR3 bases: TGCGCCAGCAGCTTAACAGGGGGCTACGAGCAGTACTTC. Filled out from reference TRBV5-1 and TRBJ2-7, the complete variable domain reads KAGVTQTPRYLIKTRGQQVTLSCSPISGHRSVSWYQQTPGQGLQFLFEYFSETQRNKGNFPGRFSGRQFSNSRSEMNVSTLELGDSALYLCASSLTGGYEQYFGPGTRLTVT.

The chain has TRBV19 and TRBJ1-2; D possibly corresponds to TRBD1 (5 bases). The V end lost 3 bases, the J end lost 4 bases, and 12 bases lay between the germline ends. Germline CDR1 is LNHDA and CDR2 is SQIVND (reference sequence). CDR3 length: 14 amino acids. CDR3 residues: CASSMPQVFYGYTF. CDR3 nucleotide sequence: TGTGCCAGTAGTATGCCACAGGTTTTCTATGGCTACACCTTC.

The chain couples TRBV4-1 to TRBJ2-7; D gene ambiguous. CDR3 length: 15 residues. Trimming shortened V by 1 base and J by 5 bases, and 15 bases separated the two germline ends. Germline V lookup: CDR1 MGHRA, CDR2 YSYEKL. The DNA of the CDR3 is TGCGCCAGCAGCCAAGTAGGCAGTCGTGCCGACGAGCAGTACTTC. Protein product: CASSQVGSRADEQYF.